One sample yielded the 20 T cell receptor beta chains listed below, sequenced in a study of T cells in Graves' hyperthyroidism and ophthalmopathy. Amplified regions were TCR beta CDR3 sequences from RNA transcripts. During a first-round RT-PCR of the TCR CDR3, the HTBI primer set was used. MiXCR, run by TCRdb on the multiplex PCR reads, gives a single entry per CDR3 protein. The sample consists of a few hundred thousand distinct CDR3 sequences, around 16% of them appearing once. What was sequenced was blood. The receptor source for this set is a man between 40 and 49 years old with Graves' hyperthyroidism.

This clonotype was picked up many times. The chain links TRBV11-3 to TRBJ2-6, with D perhaps TRBD2 (5 bases). This CDR3 comprises 17 residues. Trimming took off 1 base at V and 0 bases at J, with 10 bases between the two ends. CDR1 is SGHNT and CDR2 is YENEEA in the germline V gene. Written as DNA, the CDR3 is TGTGCCAGCAGCTTAGGCGTAGGGAGCTCTGGGGCCAACGTCCTGACTTTC. Translating it yields CASSLGVGSSGANVLTF.

The chain employs TRBV6-1 and TRBJ1-2, with D unresolved. The ends were cut back, 7 bases at V and 4 bases at J, with 19 bases in the middle. From germline, CDR1 is MNHNS and CDR2 SASEGT. The CDR3 is made up of 15 amino acids. Written as DNA, the CDR3 is TGTGCCAGCATTACCCCAGAATGGCCAGCCTATGGCTACACCTTC. Its protein product is CASITPEWPAYGYTF.

This clonotype was seen many times. The chain links TRBV6-1 to TRBJ2-1, with 9 bases lining up with TRBD2. Trimming took 4 bases from V and 8 from J; bases not matched to a gene: 12. The germline V gene has CDR1 MNHNS and CDR2 SASEGT. This CDR3 contains 16 residues. DNA of the CDR3: TGTGCCAGCAGTGTGGAGGAGGGCGGGGGGGCTGATGAGCAGTTCTTC. Translation gives CASSVEEGGGADEQFF.

This clonotype was counted only a few times. The V and J genes are TRBV28 and TRBJ1-5; D gene uncertain. Germline CDR1 and CDR2: MDHEN and SYDVKM. The CDR3 runs 13 residues. V was pared by 7 bases and J by 5 bases, with 12 bases between. The CDR3 region has the DNA TGTGCCAGCACTTCCGTGTGGGATCAGCCCCAGCATTTT. It specifies CASTSVWDQPQHF.

This clonotype was picked up many times. The J gene is TRBJ2-2, the V gene TRBV28, with D possibly being TRBD2 (6 bases). Trimming shortened V by 6 bases and J by 4 bases, and 12 bases separated the two germline ends. Germline loops: CDR1 MDHEN, CDR2 SYDVKM. CDR3 size: 14 residues. CDR3 nucleotide sequence: TGTGCCAGCAGCCTCGGAGGGCTCACCGGGGAGCTGTTTTTT. It codes for CASSLGGLTGELFF.

This clonotype was counted ten times or more. The rearrangement joins TRBV9 to TRBJ1-2; unclear D gene. Germline V gene data show CDR1 as SGDLS and CDR2 as YYNGEE. The CDR3 spans 13 residues. Trimming took 0 bases from V and 1 from J, leaving 4 bases between them. This CDR3 is CASSVGINYGYTF. The CDR3 DNA follows: TGTGCCAGCAGCGTAGGCATTAACTATGGCTACACCTTC. Together with reference TRBV9 and TRBJ1-2, the CDR3 gives the full variable domain: DSGVTQTPKHLITATGQRVTLRCSPRSGDLSVYWYQQSLDQGLQFLIQYYNGEERAKGNILERFSAQQFPDLHSELNLSSLELGDSALYFCASSVGINYGYTFGSGTRLTVV.

The chain joins TRBV11-2 to TRBJ2-7, with no clear D. V lost 2 bases and J 6 bases, leaving 8 bases between the germline ends. CDR1 is SGHAT and CDR2 is FQNNGV in the germline V gene. There are 12 residues in the CDR3. The CDR3 bases are TGTGCCAGCAGCTTAAGAATCGGCGAGCAGTACTTC. This translates into CASSLRIGEQYF.

This clonotype was detected many times. The rearrangement uses TRBV20-1 and TRBJ1-1; D gene uncertain. The CDR3 consists of 15 residues. V dropped 3 bases and J dropped 0 bases, with 14 bases sitting between them. The germline gives CDR1 DFQATT, CDR2 SNEGSKA (reference sequence). CDR3 DNA sequence: TGCAGTGCTAGTCCGCGGGAAGTGGTGAACACTGAAGCTTTCTTT. Translating gives CSASPREVVNTEAFF.

This clonotype was counted ten times or more. J is TRBJ1-6 and V is TRBV6-5; 9 nucleotides align to TRBD1. Per the germline V gene, CDR1 is MNHEY and CDR2 is SVGAGI. V lost 2 bases and J lost 9; bases outside the gene matches: 5. CDR3 length: 15 residues. The CDR3 coding sequence is TGTGCCAGCAGTTACCGGACAGGGGTTGGTTCACCCCTCCACTTT. Amino acids: CASSYRTGVGSPLHF.

The CDR3, as DNA: TGTGCCAGCAGTGCGGGGGGTAAAGATACGCAGTATTTT. As protein: CASSAGGKDTQYF. The chain carries TRBV2 and TRBJ2-3, with 7 bases aligning to TRBD2. This CDR3 region has 13 residues. Germline CDR1 and CDR2: SNHLY and FYNNEI. After removal of 4 bases from V and 5 bases from J, the junction contained 3 bases not matched to a gene.

This clonotype was seen repeatedly, ten times or more. This chain uses TRBV20-1 with TRBJ2-1; 10 nucleotides align to TRBD2. CDR1 and CDR2 from the germline V gene are DFQATT and SNEGSKA (reference sequence). This CDR3 has 14 residues. V shed 5 bases and J 6 bases; nucleotides not matched to a gene: 7. In nucleotides, the CDR3 is TGCAGTGCTGATAAGCGGGGGGGGGCCAATGAGCAGTTCTTC. Its translation: CSADKRGGANEQFF.

This clonotype came up many times. The chain uses TRBV5-1 and TRBJ2-5, with D possibly matching TRBD2 (6 bases). CDR1 and CDR2 (germline): SGHRS, YFSETQ. Trimming removed 4 bases at V and 5 bases at J, with 12 bases between. The CDR3 is 13 residues long. CDR3 bases: TGCGCCAGCAGCACTGGACTATCGGAGACCCAGTACTTC. This sequence encodes CASSTGLSETQYF.

This clonotype was recorded at least ten times. CDR3 coding DNA: TGTGCCAGCAGCTCCCTCCTTGGCGGGGGGGCCGGAGAGACCCAGTACTTC. It is translated as CASSSLLGGGAGETQYF. The chain employs TRBV11-2 and TRBJ2-5; the match to TRBD2 covers 9 bases. Per the germline V gene, CDR1 is SGHAT and CDR2 is FQNNGV. Germline trimming cut 4 bases from V and 4 bases from J; bases unmatched to any gene: 13. The CDR3 length is 17 residues.

The table lists this clonotype with many counts. The chain is built from TRBV7-9 and TRBJ1-6; D perhaps matches TRBD1 (5 bases). The germline gives CDR1 SEHNR, CDR2 FQNEAQ (reference sequence). There are 14 residues in the CDR3. Trimming left V 6 bases short and J 5 bases short, with 11 bases between. CDR3 nucleotide sequence: TGTGCCAGCAGTATCGACAGAGATAATTCACCCCTCCACTTT. This translates into CASSIDRDNSPLHF.

In its sample, this clonotype was seen many times. This chain links TRBV18 with TRBJ2-7; no clear D. In germline, CDR1 is KGHSH, CDR2 LQKENI. V lost 2 bases to trimming and J lost 7 bases, with 6 bases between them. The CDR3 spans 11 residues. As DNA, the CDR3 is TGTGCCAGCTCACCATCCGAGGAGCAGTACTTC. Its translation is CASSPSEEQYF.

This clonotype appeared a few times. The J gene is TRBJ1-6, the V gene TRBV20-1; D gene uncertain. V lost 0 bases to trimming and J lost 10 bases, with 13 bases between them. CDR3 length: 14 residues. Per germline, CDR1 DFQATT and CDR2 SNEGSKA (reference sequence). The CDR3 region is CSARDPGSRSPLHF. Written as DNA, the CDR3 is TGCAGTGCTAGAGATCCTGGGTCCCGGTCACCCCTCCACTTT.

This clonotype was seen a single time. The chain recombines TRBV4-3 with TRBJ1-1; 7 nucleotides agree with TRBD1. The CDR3 length is 17 residues. V trimming: 4 bases; J trimming: 1 base; junction bases outside the gene matches: 12. CDR1 and CDR2 from the germline V gene are LGHNA and YSLEER. CDR3 region: CASSRGDSSEKNTEAFF. CDR3 nucleotides: TGCGCCAGCAGCCGCGGGGACAGCTCTGAAAAGAACACTGAAGCTTTCTTT.

The V call is TRBV6-1, the J call TRBJ1-2; D is possibly TRBD1 (6 bases). V was trimmed by 4 bases and J by 1 base, leaving 7 bases between them. Germline CDR1 is MNHNS and CDR2 is SASEGT. This CDR3 has 13 residues. In nucleotides, the CDR3 is TGTGCCAGCAGTGGCAGGGGTAACTATGGCTACACCTTC. Protein: CASSGRGNYGYTF.

This clonotype was seen only once. This could be a read error, since a much larger clone is one nucleotide away. This chain joins TRBV27 and TRBJ1-1; D not resolved. Per germline, CDR1 MNHEY and CDR2 SMNVEV (reference sequence). This CDR3 spans 13 amino acids. V was clipped by 6 bases and J by 1 base, with 9 bases between them. The CDR3 DNA follows: TGTGCCAGCAGCACAATGACGAACACTGAAGCTTTCTTT. Protein: CASSTMTNTEAFF.

V usage is TRBV7-9 and J usage is TRBJ2-5, with D unresolved. V lost 4 bases and J 7 bases, leaving 16 bases between the germline ends. CDR1 is SEHNR, CDR2 FQNEAQ, per germline (reference sequence). The CDR3 is made up of 14 amino acids. The CDR3 DNA is TGTGCCAGCAGCTCAAGAGGACCGAGCTTGACCCAGTACTTC. Translation: CASSSRGPSLTQYF.